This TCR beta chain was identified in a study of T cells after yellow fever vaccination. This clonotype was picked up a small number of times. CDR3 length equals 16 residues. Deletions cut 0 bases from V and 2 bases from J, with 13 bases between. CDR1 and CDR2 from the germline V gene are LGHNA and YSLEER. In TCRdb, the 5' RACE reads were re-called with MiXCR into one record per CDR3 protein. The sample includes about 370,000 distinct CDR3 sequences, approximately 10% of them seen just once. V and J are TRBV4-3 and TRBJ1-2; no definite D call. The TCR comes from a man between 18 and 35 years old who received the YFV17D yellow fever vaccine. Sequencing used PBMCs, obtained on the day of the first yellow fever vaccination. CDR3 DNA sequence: TGCGCCAGCAGCCAAGAAGGAACCAGAGAAAACTATGGCTACACCTTC. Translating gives CASSQEGTRENYGYTF.